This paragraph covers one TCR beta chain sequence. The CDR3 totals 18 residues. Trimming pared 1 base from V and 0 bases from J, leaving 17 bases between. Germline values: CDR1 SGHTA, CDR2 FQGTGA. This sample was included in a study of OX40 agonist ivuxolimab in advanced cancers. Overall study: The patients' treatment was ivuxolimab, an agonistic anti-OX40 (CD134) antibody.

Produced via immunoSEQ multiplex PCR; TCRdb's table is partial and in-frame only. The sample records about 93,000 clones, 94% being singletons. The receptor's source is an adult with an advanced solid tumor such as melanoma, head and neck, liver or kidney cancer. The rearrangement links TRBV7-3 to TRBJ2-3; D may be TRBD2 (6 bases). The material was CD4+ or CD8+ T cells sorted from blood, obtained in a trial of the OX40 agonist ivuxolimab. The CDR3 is CASSLNPYPGRSTDTQYF. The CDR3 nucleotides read TGTGCCAGCAGCTTAAACCCCTACCCCGGGAGAAGCACAGATACGCAGTATTTT.